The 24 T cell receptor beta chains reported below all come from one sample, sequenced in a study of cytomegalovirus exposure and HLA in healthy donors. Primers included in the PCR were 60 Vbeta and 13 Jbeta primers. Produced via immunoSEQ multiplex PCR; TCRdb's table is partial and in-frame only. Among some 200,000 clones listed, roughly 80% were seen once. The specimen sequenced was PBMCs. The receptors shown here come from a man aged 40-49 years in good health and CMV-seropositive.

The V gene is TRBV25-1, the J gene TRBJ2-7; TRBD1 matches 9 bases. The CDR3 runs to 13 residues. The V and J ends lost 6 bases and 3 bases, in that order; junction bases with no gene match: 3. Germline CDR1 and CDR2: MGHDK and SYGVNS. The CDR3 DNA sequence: TGTGCCAGCAGACGGACAGGGGACTACGAGCAGTACTTC. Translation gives CASRRTGDYEQYF.

The CDR3 DNA sequence: TGTGCCAGCTCACCATCGGGGGATGAGCAGTTCTTC. This codes for CASSPSGDEQFF. V gene TRBV18 combines with J gene TRBJ2-1, with D perhaps TRBD2 (6 bases). V lost 2 bases and J lost 8, with 7 bases in between. CDR3 length: 12 residues. CDR1 is KGHSH and CDR2 is LQKENI in the germline V gene.

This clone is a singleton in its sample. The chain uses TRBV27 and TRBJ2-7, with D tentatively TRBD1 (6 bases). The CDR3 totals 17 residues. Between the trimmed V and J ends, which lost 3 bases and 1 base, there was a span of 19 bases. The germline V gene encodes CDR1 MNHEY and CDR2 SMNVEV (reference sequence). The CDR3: CASSFRGLPTLSYEQYF. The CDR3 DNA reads TGTGCCAGCAGTTTCAGGGGCCTCCCGACTTTATCCTACGAGCAGTACTTC.

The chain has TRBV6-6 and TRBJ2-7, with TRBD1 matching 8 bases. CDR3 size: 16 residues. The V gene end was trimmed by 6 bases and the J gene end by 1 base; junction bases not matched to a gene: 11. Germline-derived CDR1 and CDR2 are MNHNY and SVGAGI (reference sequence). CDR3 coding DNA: TGTGCCAGCAGCTCACCTTTGACAGGGGTTTCCTACGAGCAGTACTTC. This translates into CASSSPLTGVSYEQYF.

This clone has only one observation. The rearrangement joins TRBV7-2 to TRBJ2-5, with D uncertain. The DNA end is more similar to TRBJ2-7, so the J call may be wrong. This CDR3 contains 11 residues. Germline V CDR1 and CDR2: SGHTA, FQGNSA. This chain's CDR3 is CASSPGYEQYF. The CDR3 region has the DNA TGTGCCAGCAGCCCAGGTTACGAGCAGTACTTC.

The CDR3 loop is CASSQERRGGSSTDTQYF. The CDR3 DNA is TGCGCCAGCAGCCAAGAACGTAGGGGGGGTTCTAGCACAGATACGCAGTATTTT. V is TRBV4-1 and J is TRBJ2-3; TRBD2 is a possible D gene (7 bases). V was pared by 0 bases and J by 0 bases, with 16 bases between. This CDR3 has 18 amino acids. Germline loops: CDR1 MGHRA, CDR2 YSYEKL.

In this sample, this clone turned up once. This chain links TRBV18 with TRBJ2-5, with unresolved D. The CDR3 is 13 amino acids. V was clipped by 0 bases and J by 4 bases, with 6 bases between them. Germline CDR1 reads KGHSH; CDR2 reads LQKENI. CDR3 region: CASSPPARETQYF. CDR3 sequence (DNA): TGTGCCAGCTCACCACCGGCTCGAGAGACCCAGTACTTC.

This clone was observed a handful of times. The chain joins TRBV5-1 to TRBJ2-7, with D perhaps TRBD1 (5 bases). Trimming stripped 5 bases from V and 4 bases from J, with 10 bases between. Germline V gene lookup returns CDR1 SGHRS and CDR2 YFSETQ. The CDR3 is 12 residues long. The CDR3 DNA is TGCGCCAGCAGTTCAGGGCGATACGAGCAGTACTTC. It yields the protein CASSSGRYEQYF. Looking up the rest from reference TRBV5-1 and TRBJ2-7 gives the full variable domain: KAGVTQTPRYLIKTRGQQVTLSCSPISGHRSVSWYQQTPGQGLQFLFEYFSETQRNKGNFPGRFSGRQFSNSRSEMNVSTLELGDSALYLCASSSGRYEQYFGPGTRLTVT.

The CDR3: CASSSRGRGLREQYF. DNA of the CDR3: TGCGCCAGCAGCTCGCGGGGCAGGGGGCTAAGGGAGCAGTACTTC. The chain joins TRBV5-1 to TRBJ2-7; 8 nucleotides align to TRBD1. The length of the CDR3 is 15 residues. V dropped 3 bases and J dropped 7; count of bases not matched to a gene: 12. The germline V gene has CDR1 SGHRS and CDR2 YFSETQ. Complete variable domain (other parts from reference TRBV5-1 and TRBJ2-7): KAGVTQTPRYLIKTRGQQVTLSCSPISGHRSVSWYQQTPGQGLQFLFEYFSETQRNKGNFPGRFSGRQFSNSRSEMNVSTLELGDSALYLCASSSRGRGLREQYFGPGTRLTVT.

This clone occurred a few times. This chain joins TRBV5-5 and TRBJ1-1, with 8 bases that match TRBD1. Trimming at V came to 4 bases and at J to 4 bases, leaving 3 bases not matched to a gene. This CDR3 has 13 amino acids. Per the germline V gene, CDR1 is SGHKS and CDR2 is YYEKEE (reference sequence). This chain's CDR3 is CASSTTGGTEAFF. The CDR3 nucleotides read TGTGCCAGCAGCACCACAGGGGGCACTGAAGCTTTCTTT.

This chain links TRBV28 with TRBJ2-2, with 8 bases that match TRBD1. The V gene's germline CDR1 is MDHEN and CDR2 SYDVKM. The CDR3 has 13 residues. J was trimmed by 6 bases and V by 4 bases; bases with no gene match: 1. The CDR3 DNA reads TGTGCCAGCAGTTGGACAGGGTCCGGGGAGCTGTTTTTT. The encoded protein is CASSWTGSGELFF.

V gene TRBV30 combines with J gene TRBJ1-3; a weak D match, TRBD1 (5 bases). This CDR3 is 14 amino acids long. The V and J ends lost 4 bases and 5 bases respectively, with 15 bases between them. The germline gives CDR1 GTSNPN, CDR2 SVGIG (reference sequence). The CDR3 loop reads CAWTPFGTRNTIYF. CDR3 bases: TGTGCCTGGACCCCATTCGGGACTAGAAACACCATATATTTT.

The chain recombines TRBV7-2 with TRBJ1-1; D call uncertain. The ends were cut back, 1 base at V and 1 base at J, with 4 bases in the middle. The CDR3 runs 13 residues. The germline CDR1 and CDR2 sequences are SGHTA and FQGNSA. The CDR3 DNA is TGTGCCAGCAGCTTAGGGGCGAACACTGAAGCTTTCTTT. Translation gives CASSLGANTEAFF.

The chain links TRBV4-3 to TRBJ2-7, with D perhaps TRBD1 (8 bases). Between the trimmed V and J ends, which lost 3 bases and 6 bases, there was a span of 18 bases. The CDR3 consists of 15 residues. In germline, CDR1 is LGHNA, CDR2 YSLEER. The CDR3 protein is CASSHGGTGLAEQYF. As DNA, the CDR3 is TGCGCCAGCAGCCACGGGGGGACAGGACTTGCCGAGCAGTACTTC.

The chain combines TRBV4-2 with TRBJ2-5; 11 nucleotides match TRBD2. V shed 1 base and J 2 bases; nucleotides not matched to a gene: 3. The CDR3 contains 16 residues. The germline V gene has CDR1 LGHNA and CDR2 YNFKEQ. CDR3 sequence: CASSQGLAGKQETQYF. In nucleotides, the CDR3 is TGTGCCAGCAGCCAAGGACTAGCGGGGAAACAAGAGACCCAGTACTTC.

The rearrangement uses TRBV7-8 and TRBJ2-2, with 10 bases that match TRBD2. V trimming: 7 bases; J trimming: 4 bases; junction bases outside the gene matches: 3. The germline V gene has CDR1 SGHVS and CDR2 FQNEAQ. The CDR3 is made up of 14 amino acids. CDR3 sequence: CASKQRGGTGELFF. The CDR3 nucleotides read TGTGCCAGCAAACAGCGGGGGGGCACCGGGGAGCTGTTTTTT. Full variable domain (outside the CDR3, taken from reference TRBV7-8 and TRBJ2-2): GAGVSQSPRYKVAKRGQDVALRCDPISGHVSLFWYQQALGQGPEFLTYFQNEAQLDKSGLPSDRFFAERPEGSVSTLKIQRTQQEDSAVYLCASKQRGGTGELFFGEGSRLTVL.

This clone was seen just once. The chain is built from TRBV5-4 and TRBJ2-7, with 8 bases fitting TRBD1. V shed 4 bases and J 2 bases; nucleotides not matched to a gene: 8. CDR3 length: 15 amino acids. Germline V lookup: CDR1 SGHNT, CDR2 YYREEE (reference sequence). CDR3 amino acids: CASSSAGGPTYEQYF. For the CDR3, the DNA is TGTGCCAGCAGCAGCGCAGGGGGCCCCACCTACGAGCAGTACTTC.

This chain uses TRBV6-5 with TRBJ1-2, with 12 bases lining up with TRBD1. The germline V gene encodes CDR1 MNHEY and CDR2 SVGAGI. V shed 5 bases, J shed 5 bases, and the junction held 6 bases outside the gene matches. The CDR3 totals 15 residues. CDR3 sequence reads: CASSTGQGAAYGYTF. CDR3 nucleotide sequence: TGTGCCAGCAGTACGGGACAGGGGGCGGCATATGGCTACACCTTC.

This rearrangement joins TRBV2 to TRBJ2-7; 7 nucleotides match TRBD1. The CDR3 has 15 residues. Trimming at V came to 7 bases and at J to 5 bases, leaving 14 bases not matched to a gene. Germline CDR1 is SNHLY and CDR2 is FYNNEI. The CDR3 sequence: CASTLGVMTGNEQYF. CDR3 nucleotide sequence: TGTGCCAGCACCCTGGGGGTCATGACAGGGAACGAGCAGTACTTC. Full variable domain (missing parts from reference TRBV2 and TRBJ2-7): EPEVTQTPSHQVTQMGQEVILRCVPISNHLYFYWYRQILGQKVEFLVSFYNNEISEKSEIFDDQFSVERPDGSNFTLKIRSTKLEDSAMYFCASTLGVMTGNEQYFGPGTRLTVT.

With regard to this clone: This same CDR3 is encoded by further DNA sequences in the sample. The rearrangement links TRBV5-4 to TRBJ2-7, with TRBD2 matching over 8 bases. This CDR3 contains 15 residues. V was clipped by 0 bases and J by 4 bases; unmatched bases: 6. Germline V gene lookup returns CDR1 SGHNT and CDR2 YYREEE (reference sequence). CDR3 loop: CASSLGGTGGYEQYF. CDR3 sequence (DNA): TGTGCCAGCAGCTTGGGGGGTACGGGGGGGTACGAGCAGTACTTC.

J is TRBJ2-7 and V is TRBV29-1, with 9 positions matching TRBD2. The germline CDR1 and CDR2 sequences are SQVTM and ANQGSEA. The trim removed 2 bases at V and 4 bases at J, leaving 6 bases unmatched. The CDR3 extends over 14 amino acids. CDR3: CSVEPLAGLYEQYF. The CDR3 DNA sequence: TGCAGCGTTGAACCGCTAGCGGGACTTTACGAGCAGTACTTC.

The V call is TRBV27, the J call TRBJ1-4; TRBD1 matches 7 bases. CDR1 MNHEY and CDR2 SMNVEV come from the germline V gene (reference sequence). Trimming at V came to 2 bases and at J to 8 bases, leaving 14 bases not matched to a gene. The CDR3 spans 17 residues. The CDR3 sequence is CASSLGQALLPSEKLFF. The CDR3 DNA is TGTGCCAGCAGTTTAGGACAGGCTTTACTCCCTAGCGAAAAACTGTTTTTT.

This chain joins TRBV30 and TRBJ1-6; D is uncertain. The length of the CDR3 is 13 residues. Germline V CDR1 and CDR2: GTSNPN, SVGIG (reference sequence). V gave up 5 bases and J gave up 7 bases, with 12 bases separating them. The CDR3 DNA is TGTGCCTGGGCCGGGGAACGGAATTCACCCCTCCACTTT. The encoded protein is CAWAGERNSPLHF.

The CDR3 spells CASTQGAGAGELFF. CDR3 bases: TGTGCCAGTACTCAGGGGGCTGGCGCCGGGGAGCTGTTTTTT. The V call is TRBV9, the J call TRBJ2-2; the match to TRBD1 covers 8 bases. Trimming took 8 bases from V and 6 from J; bases not matched to a gene: 9. The CDR3 runs to 14 residues. Germline values: CDR1 SGDLS, CDR2 YYNGEE. The full variable domain, with the rest looked up from reference TRBV9 and TRBJ2-2, is DSGVTQTPKHLITATGQRVTLRCSPRSGDLSVYWYQQSLDQGLQFLIQYYNGEERAKGNILERFSAQQFPDLHSELNLSSLELGDSALYFCASTQGAGAGELFFGEGSRLTVL.